The T cell receptor beta chain described here comes from a study of graft-versus-host responses after intestinal transplantation. Concerning this clone: Its cognate antigen is unknown.

Produced via immunoSEQ multiplex PCR; TCRdb's table is partial and in-frame only. The sample consists of under 100,000 clones, over 90% of them appearing once. The germline V gene encodes CDR1 SGHTA and CDR2 FQGNSA. The trim removed 5 bases at V and 4 bases at J, leaving 7 bases unmatched. The CDR3 sequence is 14 residues long. The TCR sequence derives from a human donor who was the organ donor for an intestinal transplant. J is TRBJ2-7 and V is TRBV7-2; the match to TRBD1 covers 8 bases. Material: unstimulated CD4+ T cells sorted from spleen or lymph node cells, obtained before transplant. The CDR3 nucleotides read TGTGCCAGCAGCCCAGGACAGGGCTGGTACGAGCAGTACTTC. This sequence encodes CASSPGQGWYEQYF.